This is a list of T cell receptor beta chains from one sample in a study of shared clonotypes between healthy human individuals. Produced via immunoSEQ multiplex PCR; TCRdb's table is partial and in-frame only. The data contain some 500,000 clones, 60% to 80% of them singletons. Sequencing input: PBMCs. These receptors were collected from a woman in her 40s in good health. Some clones in this sample may be carry-over from other donors' samples. CDR3s include the opening cysteine and the closing phenylalanine or tryptophan. A D gene is named only where the DNA matches it firmly. The size field is filled for only some rows; it gives once, few, many or a size class.

clone size | J gene | D gene | V gene | CDR3 protein | CDR3 DNA
. | TRBJ2-7 | . | TRBV7-2 | CASSLAGVLEQYF | TGTGCCAGCAGCTTAGCGGGAGTCCTCGAGCAGTACTTC
many | TRBJ1-2 | . | TRBV5-4 | CASSLEPRDGYTF | TGTGCCAGCAGCTTGGAGCCGAGGGATGGCTACACCTTC
. | TRBJ1-4 | . | TRBV6-1 | CASSPQDGSDGKLFF | TGTGCCAGCAGTCCCCAGGACGGCTCAGATGGAAAACTGTTTTTT
. | TRBJ2-1 | TRBD2 | TRBV2 | CASRVAGGPHNEQFF | TGTGCCAGCAGGGTAGCGGGAGGGCCCCACAATGAGCAGTTCTTC
. | TRBJ2-3 | . | TRBV7-8 | CASSLPHPLAGDTQYF | TGTGCCAGCAGCTTACCCCATCCGCTAGCTGGAGATACGCAGTATTTT
. | TRBJ1-1 | . | TRBV28 | CASSWRERGAFF | TGTGCCAGCAGCTGGAGAGAACGGGGAGCTTTCTTT
few | TRBJ2-1 | . | TRBV30 | CAWSRGSLDEQFF | TGTGCCTGGAGTAGAGGTAGCTTGGATGAGCAGTTCTTC
. | TRBJ1-5 | TRBD1 | TRBV5-6 | CASSKGQGVGSNQPQHF | TGTGCCAGCAGCAAGGGACAGGGGGTCGGTAGCAATCAGCCCCAGCATTTT
. | TRBJ2-1 | . | TRBV6-1 | CASDGGQGYNEQFF | TGTGCCAGCGATGGGGGGCAGGGTTACAATGAGCAGTTCTTC
. | TRBJ2-1 | TRBD2 | TRBV11-2 | CASSLGLAGGYEQFF | TGTGCCAGCAGCTTGGGACTAGCGGGAGGATATGAGCAGTTCTTC
. | TRBJ1-5 | . | TRBV28 | CASTTRDGRFNQPQHF | TGTGCCAGCACCACTCGGGACGGACGATTCAATCAGCCCCAGCATTTT
. | TRBJ2-3 | . | TRBV5-1 | CASSLDGGHSTDTQYF | TGCGCCAGCAGCTTGGACGGGGGCCATAGCACAGATACGCAGTATTTT
. | TRBJ1-5 | TRBD1 | TRBV5-1 | CASSTTGDNQPQHF | TGCGCCAGCAGCACGACAGGGGACAATCAGCCCCAGCATTTT
once | TRBJ2-4 | . | TRBV28 | CASSPRAITNIQYF | TGTGCCAGCAGTCCGAGGGCGATTACGAACATTCAGTACTTC